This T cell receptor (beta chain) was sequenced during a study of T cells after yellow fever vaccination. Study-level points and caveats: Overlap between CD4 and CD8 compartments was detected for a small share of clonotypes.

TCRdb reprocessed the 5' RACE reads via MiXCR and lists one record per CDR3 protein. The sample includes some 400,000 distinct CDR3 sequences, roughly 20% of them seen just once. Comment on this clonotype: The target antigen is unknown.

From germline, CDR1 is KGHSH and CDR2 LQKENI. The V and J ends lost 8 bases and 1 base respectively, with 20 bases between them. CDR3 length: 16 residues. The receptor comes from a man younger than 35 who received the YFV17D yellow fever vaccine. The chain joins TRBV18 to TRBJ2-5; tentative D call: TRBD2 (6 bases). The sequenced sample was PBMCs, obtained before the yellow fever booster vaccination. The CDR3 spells CASTRFGGIVQETQYF. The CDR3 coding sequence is TGTGCCAGCACCCGGTTTGGGGGGATCGTCCAAGAGACCCAGTACTTC.